The sequence of this TCR beta chain was determined in a study of CD8 T cells in ankylosing spondylitis. Notes on the study in general: Within matched ankylosing spondylitis synovial fluid, disease-linked clones were reportedly significantly enriched. Blood of patients with ankylosing spondylitis appeared to be characterized by a TCR beta motif of eight highly homologous variants. Those disease-linked clones were CD8+; they were also relatively rare in peripheral blood.

Molecular-barcoded quantitative 5'-RACE produced these TCR beta libraries. MiXCR, applied by TCRdb to the 5' RACE reads, yields one record per CDR3 protein. The sample has fewer than 650,000 distinct CDR3 sequences; about 13% are singletons. Germline CDR1 DFQATT, CDR2 SNEGSKA (reference sequence). The CDR3 contains 14 residues. V dropped 5 bases and J dropped 0 bases, with 11 bases sitting between them. In its sample, this clonotype was seen a few times. Its antigen is still unknown. The sequence came from a male donor with ankylosing spondylitis. The chain couples TRBV20-1 to TRBJ2-1; tentatively, D is TRBD2 (6 bases). Input material: blood, either unsorted or a sorted T cell fraction (not recorded which). CDR3 coding DNA: TGCAGTGCTCGCCGGGACTCCTCCTACAATGAGCAGTTCTTC. It specifies CSARRDSSYNEQFF.